This T cell receptor (beta chain) appears in the sequencing data of a study of cytomegalovirus exposure and HLA in healthy donors. Broader study findings: Some TCR beta chains (roughly 150 of them) were listed as cytomegalovirus-associated. Fewer N-insertions than the roughly 700-donor mean were reportedly shown by an Asian-associated ancestry cluster in a later analysis. TCR beta chain V- and J-gene trimming was linked, in a later analysis, to a missense variant in DCLRE1C.

Notes on this clone: Its target is not known. The sample has other DNA sequences that encode this CDR3 too.

In the PCR, 60 Vbeta and 13 Jbeta primers were used. Repertoires were generated with immunoSEQ multiplex PCR, while TCRdb's copy carries only in-frame clones and drops some. This table holds 75,000 to 95,000 clones. The sequence was collected from a woman between 55 and 75 years old in good health and CMV-seronegative. Sample: PBMCs.

CDR3 coding DNA: TGCGCCAGCAGCTTGGCCGGCGGGACAGGGGTTTCTGGAAACACCATATATTTT. This sequence encodes CASSLAGGTGVSGNTIYF. The rearrangement joins TRBV5-1 to TRBJ1-3, with 10 positions matching TRBD1. The V segment lost 0 bases and the J segment 1 base; nucleotides outside the gene matches: 7. Germline CDR1 and CDR2: SGHRS and YFSETQ. This CDR3 region has 18 residues.